The 29 T cell receptor beta chains below were found in one sample sequenced in a study of cytomegalovirus exposure and HLA in healthy donors. The PCR contained 60 Vbeta and 13 Jbeta primers. The data were produced by immunoSEQ multiplex PCR, yet TCRdb's version contains in-frame clones alone and is incomplete. The sample includes about 67,000 clones, 68% of them seen just once. The sample taken for sequencing was PBMCs. The receptor set was obtained from a woman aged 25 to 39 in good health and CMV-seronegative.

V usage is TRBV5-1 and J usage is TRBJ2-7, with TRBD1 as a possible D gene (5 bases). CDR1 and CDR2 (germline): SGHRS, YFSETQ. There are 14 residues in the CDR3. V lost 1 base, J lost 0 bases, and 8 bases lay in between. The CDR3 loop reads CASSLQGSSYEQYF. The CDR3 region has the DNA TGCGCCAGCAGCTTGCAGGGAAGCTCCTACGAGCAGTACTTC.

This chain connects TRBV28 to TRBJ2-2; TRBD2 aligns across 7 bases. This CDR3 has 15 residues. CDR1 is MDHEN, CDR2 SYDVKM, per germline. The trim removed 10 bases at V and 0 bases at J, leaving 8 bases unmatched. The CDR3 spells CAIGTGTTNTGELFF. The DNA for the CDR3 is TGTGCCATCGGGACCGGGACTACGAACACCGGGGAGCTGTTTTTT.

J is TRBJ1-6 and V is TRBV5-1; D remains unclear. The germline CDR1 and CDR2 sequences are SGHRS and YFSETQ. The CDR3 is 13 amino acids. The V end was cut by 0 bases, the J end by 8 bases, with 6 bases between. The CDR3 here is CASSLEEYSPLHF. CDR3 coding DNA: TGCGCCAGCAGCTTGGAGGAGTATTCACCCCTCCACTTT.

The chain recombines TRBV5-1 with TRBJ2-7; 8 nucleotides match TRBD2. The V gene end was trimmed by 3 bases and the J gene end by 5 bases; junction bases not matched to a gene: 7. Germline V gene sequence: CDR1 SGHRS, CDR2 YFSETQ. The CDR3 extends over 14 amino acids. CDR3 loop: CASSWRTSSDEQYF. The DNA for the CDR3 is TGCGCCAGCAGCTGGAGGACTAGCAGCGACGAGCAGTACTTC.

This chain uses TRBV7-2 with TRBJ1-3; D not certain. The V end lost 0 bases, the J end lost 2 bases, and 8 bases lay between the germline ends. CDR1 is SGHTA, CDR2 FQGNSA, per germline. There are 15 residues in the CDR3. CDR3 DNA: TGTGCCAGCAGCTTAGCGCACGGGGCTGGAAACACCATATATTTT. It yields the protein CASSLAHGAGNTIYF.

J is TRBJ1-2 and V is TRBV6-5, with TRBD1 as a possible D gene (5 bases). The germline V gene has CDR1 MNHEY and CDR2 SVGAGI. The CDR3 runs 12 residues. Trimming took 5 bases from V and 5 from J, leaving 9 bases between them. The CDR3 nucleotides are TGTGCCAGCAGTGGTCAGGGTTATGGCTACACCTTC. The encoded protein is CASSGQGYGYTF.

This clone was counted only a few times. DNA of the CDR3: TGTGCCAGCAGCTTAGTGGCGCCGGGACAGGGGGGTGAGCAGTTCTTC. Encoded protein: CASSLVAPGQGGEQFF. The chain uses TRBV7-6 and TRBJ2-1, with 11 bases identical to TRBD1. The CDR3 contains 16 residues. The J segment lost 9 bases and the V segment lost 1 base, leaving 8 bases of the junction unmatched. CDR1 and CDR2 from the germline V gene are SGHVS and FNYEAQ.

This chain links TRBV4-1 with TRBJ2-7; 8 bases match TRBD1. The CDR3 is 15 residues long. Losses at the gene ends were 0 bases for V and 2 bases for J; bases not matched to a gene: 3. CDR1 is MGHRA and CDR2 is YSYEKL in the germline V gene. In DNA form, the CDR3 reads TGCGCCAGCAGCCAAGATGGGACAGGCGCCTACGAGCAGTACTTC. It translates to CASSQDGTGAYEQYF.

J is TRBJ1-1 and V is TRBV30, with 8 bases identical to TRBD1. The CDR3 is 13 residues long. Germline trimming cut 5 bases from V and 3 bases from J; bases unmatched to any gene: 5. Germline CDR1 GTSNPN, CDR2 SVGIG (reference sequence). CDR3 in DNA: TGTGCCTGGGCAGGGGGCGCGCACACTGAAGCTTTCTTT. Translation: CAWAGGAHTEAFF.

Turning to this clone: At one end the junction does not follow the germline gene, possibly because of a read error. This chain connects TRBV6-1 to TRBJ2-6; D may be TRBD2 (5 bases). The CDR3 sequence is 18 residues long. In germline, CDR1 is MNHNS, CDR2 SASEGT. The CDR3 reads CAISVGEPKLSGANVLTF. The CDR3 DNA reads as TGTGCCATCAGTGTGGGAGAGCCAAAACTCTCTGGGGCCAACGTCCTGACTTTC.

This chain joins TRBV2 and TRBJ2-7; 7 nucleotides align to TRBD2. Looked up from germline, CDR1 is SNHLY and CDR2 is FYNNEI. The CDR3 is made up of 14 amino acids. V lost 1 base and J lost 2; bases outside the gene matches: 2. The DNA for the CDR3 is TGTGCCAGCAGTGAAGGACTAGCTCCCTACGAGCAGTACTTC. Translation gives CASSEGLAPYEQYF.

The chain is built from TRBV4-2 and TRBJ1-5, with a weak D call TRBD1 (6 bases). CDR3 length equals 16 residues. CDR1 and CDR2 from the germline V gene are LGHNA and YNFKEQ. V was pared by 0 bases and J by 0 bases, with 9 bases between. CDR3 protein: CASSQERGNSNQPQHF. The CDR3 nucleotides are TGTGCCAGCAGCCAAGAGAGGGGGAATAGCAATCAGCCCCAGCATTTT.

This chain joins TRBV6-5 and TRBJ2-1; D ambiguous. With 6 bases removed from V and 10 bases from J, the gap between germline ends came to 16 bases. The CDR3 extends over 13 amino acids. Germline V lookup: CDR1 MNHEY, CDR2 SVGAGI. The CDR3 here is CASRSDKWREQFF. The DNA of the CDR3 is TGTGCCAGCAGATCAGACAAGTGGCGAGAGCAGTTCTTC.

The chain has TRBV5-6 and TRBJ1-1; 7 bases are shared with TRBD1. Germline lookup yields CDR1 SGHDT and CDR2 YYEEEE. CDR3 length: 14 residues. Losses at the gene ends were 4 bases for V and 3 bases for J; bases not matched to a gene: 6. DNA of the CDR3: TGTGCCAGCAGCCGGGACAGAGGGTACACTGAAGCTTTCTTT. Amino acid sequence: CASSRDRGYTEAFF.

This clone turned up a few times. This rearrangement joins TRBV28 to TRBJ1-6; D is possibly TRBD1 (6 bases). V lost 5 bases and J 10 bases, leaving 15 bases between the germline ends. Per germline, CDR1 MDHEN and CDR2 SYDVKM. The CDR3 spans 14 residues. The CDR3 spells CASSTSQGWSPLHF. CDR3 bases: TGTGCCAGCAGTACGTCACAGGGTTGGTCACCCCTCCACTTT.

This clone was seen once. CDR3 in amino acids: CASSLDGGVEDTQYF. CDR3 in DNA: TGCGCCAGCAGCTTGGACGGGGGGGTGGAAGATACGCAGTATTTT. The chain is built from TRBV5-1 and TRBJ2-3; TRBD2 matches at 8 bases. The CDR3 is 15 amino acids. Germline V gene sequence: CDR1 SGHRS, CDR2 YFSETQ. V was pared by 0 bases and J by 5 bases, with 5 bases of the junction left unmatched.

The chain employs TRBV7-8 and TRBJ1-5; TRBD1 agrees at 7 bases. This CDR3 is 15 amino acids long. The ends lost 1 base at V and 6 bases at J; junction bases unmatched: 6. Germline V gene sequence: CDR1 SGHVS, CDR2 FQNEAQ. DNA for the CDR3: TGTGCCAGCAGCTTAGTAGGGGGCGAATCTCAGCCCCAGCATTTT. Amino acid sequence: CASSLVGGESQPQHF.

There are a few counts of this clone. The sample has other DNA sequences that encode this CDR3 too. This chain joins TRBV5-1 and TRBJ2-1; 12 bases map to TRBD2. Germline-derived CDR1 and CDR2 are SGHRS and YFSETQ. J lost 2 bases, V lost 3 bases, and 0 bases had no gene match. CDR3 length equals 15 residues. This CDR3 is CASSWTSGTYNEQFF. Written as DNA, the CDR3 is TGCGCCAGCAGCTGGACTAGCGGGACCTACAATGAGCAGTTCTTC.

This clone was seen just once. V gene TRBV5-4 combines with J gene TRBJ2-3, with 12 bases identical to TRBD2. V was clipped by 4 bases and J by 5 bases; unmatched bases: 11. Germline V lookup: CDR1 SGHNT, CDR2 YYREEE (reference sequence). The length of the CDR3 is 17 residues. The CDR3 nucleotides read TGTGCCAGCAGCCCCGGAGGGGCTAGCGGGGGGGGAGATACGCAGTATTTT. This encodes CASSPGGASGGGDTQYF.

The CDR3 protein is CASSPWGGQGNTIYF. CDR3 nucleotides: TGTGCCAGCAGCCCGTGGGGAGGACAAGGAAACACCATATATTTT. The chain recombines TRBV7-2 with TRBJ1-3; D might be TRBD1 (5 bases). Trimming pared 5 bases from V and 4 bases from J, leaving 15 bases between. Germline CDR1 and CDR2: SGHTA and FQGNSA. CDR3 length: 15 amino acids.

The rearrangement links TRBV30 to TRBJ1-1; no reliable D call. There are 12 residues in the CDR3. CDR1 is GTSNPN and CDR2 is SVGIG in the germline V gene (reference sequence). V lost 4 bases and J 8 bases, leaving 14 bases between the germline ends. The CDR3 loop reads CAWMGPRAEAFF. In DNA form, the CDR3 reads TGTGCCTGGATGGGCCCCCGCGCCGAAGCTTTCTTT.

The chain is built from TRBV18 and TRBJ2-2; 8 nucleotides match TRBD1. V lost 2 bases, J lost 6 bases, and 8 bases stayed unmatched. CDR1 and CDR2 (germline): KGHSH, LQKENI. This CDR3 is 16 amino acids long. CDR3 amino acids: CASSPALDRAAGELFF. The CDR3 DNA follows: TGTGCCAGCTCACCAGCCTTGGACAGGGCAGCCGGGGAGCTGTTTTTT.

This clone has a handful of counts. V is TRBV19 and J is TRBJ1-1; D gene ambiguous. The CDR3 spans 14 residues. CDR1 and CDR2 from the germline V gene are LNHDA and SQIVND (reference sequence). V lost 7 bases, J lost 2 bases, and 14 bases lay in between. CDR3 bases: TGTGCCAGTACCCCGGGAAGGTTTAACACTGAAGCTTTCTTT. Residues: CASTPGRFNTEAFF.

The CDR3 here is CASSTWTASHSNQPQHF. Here the CDR3 DNA reads TGTGCCAGTAGTACCTGGACAGCTTCCCATAGCAATCAGCCCCAGCATTTT. The J gene is TRBJ1-5, the V gene TRBV19, with D perhaps matching TRBD1 (6 bases). Germline assignment: CDR1 LNHDA and CDR2 SQIVND (reference sequence). V was clipped by 4 bases and J by 0 bases, with 16 bases between them. The CDR3 is 17 residues long.

The chain is built from TRBV9 and TRBJ2-5; a possible D gene is TRBD2 (7 bases). CDR3 length: 15 amino acids. Per germline, CDR1 SGDLS and CDR2 YYNGEE. The V gene lost 0 bases and the J gene lost 4 bases, with 13 bases spanning the gap. The CDR3 DNA reads TGTGCCAGCAGCGTAGGGGCAGGGGAGGGAGAGACCCAGTACTTC. It encodes CASSVGAGEGETQYF. The full variable domain, in which reference TRBV9 and TRBJ2-5 provide the parts outside the CDR3, is DSGVTQTPKHLITATGQRVTLRCSPRSGDLSVYWYQQSLDQGLQFLIQYYNGEERAKGNILERFSAQQFPDLHSELNLSSLELGDSALYFCASSVGAGEGETQYFGPGTRLLVL.

This clone occurred a few times. This chain links TRBV19 with TRBJ2-3; TRBD1 matches 8 bases. The germline CDR1 and CDR2 sequences are LNHDA and SQIVND (reference sequence). Germline trimming cut 10 bases from V and 4 bases from J; bases unmatched to any gene: 7. This CDR3 contains 13 residues. The CDR3 coding sequence is TGTGCCACTATGGACAGGGTGGCAGATACGCAGTATTTT. This codes for CATMDRVADTQYF.

The J gene is TRBJ1-6, the V gene TRBV18; 7 nucleotides align to TRBD1. V was clipped by 1 base and J by 5 bases; unmatched bases: 2. The V gene's germline CDR1 is KGHSH and CDR2 LQKENI. The CDR3 covers 15 residues. The CDR3 loop reads CASSPRQGDNSPLHF. The CDR3 DNA sequence: TGTGCCAGCTCACCACGACAGGGAGATAATTCACCCCTCCACTTT.

This chain connects TRBV30 to TRBJ1-2, with TRBD1 identical over 8 bases. Germline V lookup: CDR1 GTSNPN, CDR2 SVGIG (reference sequence). The junction had 4 bases not matched to a gene; V was cut back by 0 bases and J by 7 bases. The CDR3 contains 13 residues. The CDR3: CAWSVQGASGYTF. CDR3 nucleotides: TGTGCCTGGAGTGTCCAGGGGGCAAGTGGCTACACCTTC. Complete variable domain (other parts from reference TRBV30 and TRBJ1-2): SQTIHQWPATLVQPVGSPLSLECTVEGTSNPNLYWYRQAAGRGLQLLFYSVGIGQISSEVPQNLSASRPQDRQFILSSKKLLLSDSGFYLCAWSVQGASGYTFGSGTRLTVV.

The chain recombines TRBV10-3 with TRBJ2-7, with TRBD2 matching 16 bases. After removal of 6 bases from V and 4 bases from J, the junction contained 6 bases not matched to a gene. The germline V gene has CDR1 ENHRY and CDR2 SYGVKD. The CDR3 covers 16 residues. CDR3 sequence (DNA): TGTGCCATCAGCCTGGGACTAGCGGGGGGGCTGTACGAGCAGTACTTC. As protein: CAISLGLAGGLYEQYF.